Listed below are T cell receptor beta chains from one sample, sequenced in a study of T cell repertoires in cytomegalovirus infection. TCRdb redid the calling of the reads with MiXCR, one entry per CDR3 protein. The profile shows 700,000 to 950,000 distinct CDR3 sequences, roughly 33% of them singletons. Which antigens these TCRs recognize remains unknown. Sequences were derived from cultured CD8+ T cells from PBMCs, sampled from culture after CMV antigen stimulation. Source of these receptors: a human donor in good health (CMV status not recorded). Some clones in this sample may be carry-over from other donors' samples. Each CDR3 is given with its conserved first and last residue. The D gene is left open where the match is weak. Not all rows give a size; the values are once, few, many and, for expanded clones, a class.

clone_size	v_call	j_call	d_call	cdr3_aa	cdr3_nt
-	TRBV20-1	TRBJ1-2	-	CSARDINGPGGLYGYTF	TGCAGTGCTAGAGATATTAACGGGCCTGGGGGCCTCTATGGCTACACCTTC
many	TRBV7-8	TRBJ2-5	-	CASSQSWVRETQYF	TGTGCCAGCAGCCAATCCTGGGTGAGGGAGACCCAGTACTTC
many	TRBV7-8	TRBJ2-5	-	CASSFSREAQYF	TGTGCCAGCAGCTTTTCGAGGGAAGCCCAGTACTTC
once	TRBV11-2	TRBJ2-1	-	CASSSGLTEQFF	TGTGCCAGCAGCTCGGGACTGACCGAGCAGTTCTTC
few	TRBV19	TRBJ1-6	-	CASSISSSPLHF	TGTGCCAGTAGTATATCCAGTTCACCCCTCCACTTT
many	TRBV6-5	TRBJ2-2	TRBD2	CASSIGTTRRTGELFF	TGTGCCAGCAGCATCGGGACTACCCGACGCACCGGGGAGCTGTTTTTT
once	TRBV5-1	TRBJ1-1	-	CASRTDPMNTEAFF	TGCGCCAGCAGAACCGACCCCATGAACACTGAAGCTTTCTTT
-	TRBV6-5	TRBJ2-2	TRBD1	CASSYFPWDRGAGELFF	TGTGCCAGCAGTTACTTTCCTTGGGACAGGGGTGCCGGGGAGCTGTTTTTT
-	TRBV2	TRBJ1-2	-	CAPPGAGVNGYTF	TGTGCCCCCCCGGGGGCGGGGGTGAATGGCTACACCTTC
many	TRBV7-8	TRBJ2-5	-	CASIATVPKTQYF	TGTGCCAGCATCGCGACAGTTCCGAAGACCCAGTACTTC
-	TRBV27	TRBJ1-6	-	CASSSLGADNSPLHF	TGTGCCAGCAGTTCTCTCGGGGCCGATAATTCACCCCTCCACTTT
-	TRBV20-1	TRBJ2-1	-	CSAPLGGDLYNEQFF	TGCAGTGCTCCTCTGGGGGGCGACCTCTACAATGAGCAGTTCTTC
-	TRBV6-1	TRBJ1-5	-	CASSEAPDYSNQPQHF	TGTGCCAGCAGTGAAGCCCCAGACTATAGCAATCAGCCCCAGCATTTT
-	TRBV7-2	TRBJ1-5	-	CASGLGAEQPQHF	TGTGCCAGTGGCCTGGGGGCGGAACAGCCCCAGCATTTT
-	TRBV6-2/TRBV6-3	TRBJ2-1	TRBD1	CASSPLGQVQFF	TGTGCCAGCAGTCCACTTGGACAGGTGCAGTTCTTC
-	TRBV29-1	TRBJ1-2	-	CSVEGADGYTF	TGCAGCGTTGAAGGGGCGGATGGCTACACCTTC
-	TRBV2	TRBJ2-1	-	CASALAVGNEQFF	TGTGCCAGCGCCTTGGCTGTGGGGAATGAGCAGTTCTTC
-	TRBV6-1	TRBJ2-1	-	CASSDTVEQFF	TGTGCCAGCAGTGACACCGTTGAGCAGTTCTTC